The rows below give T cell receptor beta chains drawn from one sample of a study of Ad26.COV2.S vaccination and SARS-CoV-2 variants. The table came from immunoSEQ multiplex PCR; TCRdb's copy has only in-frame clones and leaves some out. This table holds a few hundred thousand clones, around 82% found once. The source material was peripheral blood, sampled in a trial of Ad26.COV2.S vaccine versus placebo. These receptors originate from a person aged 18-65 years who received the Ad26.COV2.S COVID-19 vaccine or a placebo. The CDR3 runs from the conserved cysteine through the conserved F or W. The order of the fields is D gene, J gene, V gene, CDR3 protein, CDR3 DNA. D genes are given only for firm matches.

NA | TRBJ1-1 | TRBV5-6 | CASSLQNTEAFF | TGTGCCAGCAGCTTACAGAACACTGAAGCTTTCTTT
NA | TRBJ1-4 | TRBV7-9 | CASSLEGPTNEKLFF | TGTGCCAGCAGCTTAGAGGGGCCTACTAATGAAAAACTGTTTTTT
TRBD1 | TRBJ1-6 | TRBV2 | CASSERRQGDNSPLHF | TGTGCCAGCAGTGAACGACGACAGGGGGATAATTCACCCCTCCACTTT
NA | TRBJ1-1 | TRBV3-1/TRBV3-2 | CASSQDGAPGQTFF | TGTGCCAGCAGCCAAGACGGAGCGCCCGGGCAAACTTTCTTT
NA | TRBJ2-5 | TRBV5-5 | CASSLLGYETQYF | TGTGCCAGCAGCTTGCTGGGTTACGAGACCCAGTACTTC
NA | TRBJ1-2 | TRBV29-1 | CSVDPASNYGYTF | TGCAGCGTGGACCCCGCTAGTAACTATGGCTACACCTTC
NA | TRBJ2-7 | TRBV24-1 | CATSDPGENPYEQYF | TGTGCCACCAGTGATCCGGGGGAGAACCCCTACGAGCAGTACTTC
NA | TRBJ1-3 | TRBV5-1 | CASSLRGAGNTIYF | TGCGCCAGCAGCCTTAGGGGGGCTGGAAACACCATATATTTT
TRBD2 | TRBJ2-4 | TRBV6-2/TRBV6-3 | CASSYPGGRNIQYF | TGTGCCAGCAGTTACCCGGGAGGTCGAAACATTCAGTACTTC
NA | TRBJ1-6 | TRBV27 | CASRPQGGLNNSPLHF | TGTGCCAGCAGACCACAGGGCGGGCTGAATAATTCACCCCTCCACTTT
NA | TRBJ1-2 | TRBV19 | CASMGGFNDGYTF | TGTGCCAGTATGGGGGGCTTTAATGACGGCTACACCTTC
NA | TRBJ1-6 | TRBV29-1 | CSVSMGGGGSPLHF | TGCAGCGTTTCCATGGGGGGCGGAGGTTCACCCCTCCACTTT